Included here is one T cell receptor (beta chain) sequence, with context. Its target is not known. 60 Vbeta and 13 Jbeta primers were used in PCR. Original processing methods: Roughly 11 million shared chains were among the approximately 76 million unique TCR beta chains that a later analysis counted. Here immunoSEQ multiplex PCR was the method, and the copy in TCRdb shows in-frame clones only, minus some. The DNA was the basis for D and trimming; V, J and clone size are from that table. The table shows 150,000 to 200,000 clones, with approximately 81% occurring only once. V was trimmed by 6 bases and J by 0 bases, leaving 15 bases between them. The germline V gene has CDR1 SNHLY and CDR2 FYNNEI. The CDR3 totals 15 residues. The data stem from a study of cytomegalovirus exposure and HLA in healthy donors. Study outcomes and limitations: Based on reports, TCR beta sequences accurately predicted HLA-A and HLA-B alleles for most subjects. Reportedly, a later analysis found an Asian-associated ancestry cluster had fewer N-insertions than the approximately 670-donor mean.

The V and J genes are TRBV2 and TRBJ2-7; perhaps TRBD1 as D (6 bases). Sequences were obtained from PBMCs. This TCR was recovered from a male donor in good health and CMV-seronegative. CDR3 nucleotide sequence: TGTGCCAGCAGGGTGGACAGTTTGAACTCCTACGAGCAGTACTTC. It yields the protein CASRVDSLNSYEQYF.